This is a list of T cell receptor beta chains from one sample in a study of blood T cell repertoires in COVID-19. Generated by immunoSEQ multiplex PCR, the TCRdb table keeps only in-frame clones and is missing some. The profile covers 60,000 to 65,000 clones, with 74% appearing a single time and approximately 28% taken by the ten largest. The sequenced sample was peripheral blood. All receptors come from a woman of 80 years or more with acute or convalescent COVID-19. The CDR3 runs from the conserved cysteine through the conserved F or W. The D gene is left open where the match is weak. Clone size is shown for a subset of rows, as once, few, many or a class of expanded clone.

cdr3_aa | cdr3_nt | j_call | v_call | clone_size | d_call
CASSQVSGNPQETQYF | TGTGCCAGCAGCCAAGTTAGCGGGAATCCTCAAGAGACCCAGTACTTC | TRBJ2-5 | TRBV4-2 | NA | TRBD2
CASRIDTRNSPLHF | TGTGCCAGCAGGATCGATACTCGAAATTCACCCCTCCACTTT | TRBJ1-6 | TRBV6-5 | NA | NA
CSASSRGLDTGELFF | TGCAGCGCCTCCTCCAGGGGGCTCGATACCGGGGAGCTGTTTTTT | TRBJ2-2 | TRBV29-1 | NA | TRBD1
CASSLYEDQTQYF | TGTGCCAGCAGCTTATACGAGGATCAGACCCAGTACTTC | TRBJ2-5 | TRBV7-6 | NA | NA
CASRGLAGTQTQYF | TGTGCCAGCAGGGGACTAGCGGGAACCCAGACCCAGTACTTC | TRBJ2-5 | TRBV6-6 | many | TRBD2
CAISETKGDNGYTF | TGTGCCATCAGTGAAACCAAGGGGGATAATGGCTACACCTTC | TRBJ1-2 | TRBV10-3 | NA | NA
CASSTLAGGTDTQYF | TGTGCCAGCAGCACCCTAGCGGGTGGTACAGATACGCAGTATTTT | TRBJ2-3 | TRBV9 | few | TRBD2
CASSPGSDRGVGEQYF | TGTGCCAGCAGCCCAGGGTCTGACAGGGGTGTTGGCGAGCAGTACTTC | TRBJ2-7 | TRBV11-2 | NA | TRBD1
CASSPTGGQETQYF | TGTGCCAGCTCACCGACCGGGGGGCAAGAGACCCAGTACTTC | TRBJ2-5 | TRBV18 | NA | TRBD2
CASSDGAGVGNEQFF | TGCGCCAGCAGTGATGGGGCGGGAGTAGGCAATGAGCAGTTCTTC | TRBJ2-1 | TRBV10-2 | NA | TRBD2
CASSLVNGRTYNEQFF | TGTGCCAGCAGCTTAGTTAACGGGAGGACCTACAATGAGCAGTTCTTC | TRBJ2-1 | TRBV7-9 | NA | TRBD2
CASRSSGGYNEQFF | TGTGCCAGCAGGAGTAGCGGAGGGTACAATGAGCAGTTCTTC | TRBJ2-1 | TRBV7-8 | few | NA
CASSFITGEINEQFF | TGTGCCAGCAGCTTTATTACGGGAGAGATAAATGAGCAGTTCTTC | TRBJ2-1 | TRBV7-8 | NA | NA
CASSYSGQGRTEAFF | TGTGCCAGCAGTTACTCGGGACAGGGTCGGACTGAAGCTTTCTTT | TRBJ1-1 | TRBV6-2/TRBV6-3 | NA | TRBD1
CASSPEGLYTDTQYF | TGTGCCAGCAGTCCCGAGGGACTATATACAGATACGCAGTATTTT | TRBJ2-3 | TRBV27 | NA | TRBD2
CASSIPRQGANEQFF | TGTGCCAGCAGCATCCCCAGGCAGGGGGCAAATGAGCAGTTCTTC | TRBJ2-1 | TRBV21-1 | NA | NA
CASRGTASSYEQYF | TGTGCCAGCAGGGGGACAGCGAGCTCCTACGAGCAGTACTTC | TRBJ2-7 | TRBV2 | NA | TRBD1
CASGYRESAEQYF | TGTGCCAGCGGGTACCGGGAGAGTGCCGAGCAGTACTTC | TRBJ2-7 | TRBV6-6 | NA | NA
CASSPGGGSYNEQFF | TGTGCCAGCAGCCCTGGCGGGGGCTCCTACAATGAGCAGTTCTTC | TRBJ2-1 | TRBV7-8 | NA | TRBD2
CASSQQGYGYTF | TGTGCCAGCAGCCAACAGGGTTATGGCTACACCTTC | TRBJ1-2 | TRBV3-1/TRBV3-2 | NA | NA
CAISGDISYEQYF | TGTGCCATCAGTGGGGACATCTCCTACGAGCAGTACTTC | TRBJ2-7 | TRBV10-3 | NA | NA
CASRTPLGAGNQPQHF | TGTGCCAGCAGGACCCCTCTGGGCGCCGGAAATCAGCCCCAGCATTTT | TRBJ1-5 | TRBV28 | NA | NA
CASRLDPASGYTF | TGTGCCAGCAGACTCGACCCGGCTAGTGGCTACACCTTC | TRBJ1-2 | TRBV6-4 | NA | NA
CASSLATDEQFF | TGTGCCAGCAGTTTAGCTACTGATGAGCAGTTCTTC | TRBJ2-1 | TRBV7-9 | few | NA
CASSAAGTTNTGELFF | TGTGCCAGCAGTGCCGCCGGGACTACGAACACCGGGGAGCTGTTTTTT | TRBJ2-2 | TRBV6-4 | once | TRBD2
CASSQVPGRFAGNTIYF | TGCGCCAGCAGCCAAGTTCCGGGAAGGTTCGCTGGAAACACCATATATTTT | TRBJ1-3 | TRBV4-1 | NA | NA
CASSTPGSRTGELFF | TGTGCCAGCAGTACCCCGGGATCACGCACCGGGGAGCTGTTTTTT | TRBJ2-2 | TRBV28 | NA | NA
CASRLRGPGELFF | TGTGCCAGCAGACTCAGGGGGCCCGGGGAGCTGTTTTTT | TRBJ2-2 | TRBV7-2 | NA | TRBD1
CASSQLPGTSYEQYF | TGCGCCAGCAGCCAATTACCCGGGACTAGCTACGAGCAGTACTTC | TRBJ2-7 | TRBV4-3 | NA | TRBD2
CSAIPGGTNTGELFF | TGCAGCGCCATTCCGGGGGGAACGAACACCGGGGAGCTGTTTTTT | TRBJ2-2 | TRBV29-1 | NA | TRBD2
CASSFMVGLNTEAFF | TGTGCCAGCAGTTTCATGGTGGGGCTGAACACTGAAGCTTTCTTT | TRBJ1-1 | TRBV28 | NA | NA
CATSQSQGANGYTF | TGTGCCACCAGTCAATCCCAGGGGGCGAATGGCTACACCTTC | TRBJ1-2 | TRBV24-1 | NA | TRBD1
CASSQDRGGREQYF | TGTGCCAGCAGCCAAGACCGCGGGGGGCGCGAGCAGTACTTC | TRBJ2-7 | TRBV4-2 | few | TRBD2
CASRWGQASYEQYF | TGCGCCAGCAGGTGGGGACAGGCCAGCTACGAGCAGTACTTC | TRBJ2-7 | TRBV5-1 | NA | TRBD1
CASSHGGGIGEQYF | TGCGCCAGCAGCCATGGTGGAGGGATAGGGGAGCAGTACTTC | TRBJ2-7 | TRBV4-3 | NA | NA
CASRTGTGAPGNTIYF | TGTGCCAGCAGAACCGGGACAGGTGCTCCTGGAAACACCATATATTTT | TRBJ1-3 | TRBV28 | few | TRBD1
CASSLIGTSSNWDTQYF | TGCGCCAGCAGCTTAATTGGGACTAGCTCAAATTGGGATACGCAGTATTTT | TRBJ2-3 | TRBV5-1 | NA | TRBD2
CACRTGRDQPQHF | TGTGCCTGCCGGACAGGGAGAGATCAGCCCCAGCATTTT | TRBJ1-5 | TRBV30 | NA | TRBD1
CASSEYGGSHNEQFF | TGTGCCAGCAGTGAATATGGCGGGTCGCACAATGAGCAGTTCTTC | TRBJ2-1 | TRBV25-1 | NA | NA
CASSLPLTTSGSYNEQFF | TGTGCCAGCAGCCTACCTCTTACGACTAGCGGGAGTTACAATGAGCAGTTCTTC | TRBJ2-1 | TRBV27 | NA | TRBD2